This entry describes one T cell receptor beta chain. These data belong to a study of blood T cell repertoires in COVID-19. Overall study context: Whether acute or convalescent, the COVID-19 samples came from the United States, Italy and Spain. PBMCs, B-cell-depleted T cells, or T cells provided the cDNA or gDNA that made up the material.

The CDR3 length is 16 residues. Germline CDR1 reads MNHNS; CDR2 reads SASEGT. The V and J ends lost 4 bases and 2 bases, in that order; junction bases with no gene match: 3. In the study's own analysis: By means of reference gene primer amplification, nucleated cell counts were estimated. Sequenced by immunoSEQ multiplex PCR; TCRdb stores in-frame clones only, minus some. D and trimming come from the DNA, and the V and J calls and clone size come from that table. Found here are 25,000 to 35,000 clones, about 90% of them singletons; the top ten hold less than 2%. The chain is built from TRBV6-1 and TRBJ2-1; TRBD2 matches 12 bases. Sequenced sample: peripheral blood. The receptor was derived from a man aged 55-75 years with active COVID-19. For the CDR3, the DNA is TGTGCCAGCAGTGTTACTAGCGGGGGGACCTACAATGAGCAGTTCTTC. Amino acids: CASSVTSGGTYNEQFF.